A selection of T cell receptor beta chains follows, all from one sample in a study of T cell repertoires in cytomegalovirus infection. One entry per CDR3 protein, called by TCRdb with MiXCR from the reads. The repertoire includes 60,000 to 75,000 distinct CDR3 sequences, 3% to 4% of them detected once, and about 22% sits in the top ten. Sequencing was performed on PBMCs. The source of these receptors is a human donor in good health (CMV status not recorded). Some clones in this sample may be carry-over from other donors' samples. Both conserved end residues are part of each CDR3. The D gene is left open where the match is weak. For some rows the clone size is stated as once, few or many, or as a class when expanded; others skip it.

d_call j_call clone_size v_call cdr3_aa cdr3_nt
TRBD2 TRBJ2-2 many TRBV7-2 CASSFGGAPTGELFF TGTGCCAGCAGCTTCGGGGGGGCCCCCACCGGGGAGCTGTTTTTT
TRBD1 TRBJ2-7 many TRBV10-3 CAVLVDRTYQQYF TGTGCCGTTCTCGTGGACAGGACCTACCAGCAGTACTTC
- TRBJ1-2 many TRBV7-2 CASSKLRAPNYGYTF TGTGCCAGCAGCAAGCTGCGGGCACCTAACTATGGCTACACCTTC
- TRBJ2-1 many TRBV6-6 CASSLEWGEQFF TGTGCCAGCAGTCTAGAATGGGGTGAGCAGTTCTTC
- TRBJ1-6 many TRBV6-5 CASKRWSGNSPLHF TGTGCCAGCAAGCGGTGGTCGGGGAATTCACCCCTCCACTTT
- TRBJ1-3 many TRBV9 CASSATGSGNTIYF TGTGCCAGCAGCGCTACAGGGAGTGGAAACACCATATATTTT
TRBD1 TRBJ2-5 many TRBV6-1 CASRTGRFSGETQYF TGTGCCAGCCGGACAGGGAGGTTTTCGGGAGAGACCCAGTACTTC
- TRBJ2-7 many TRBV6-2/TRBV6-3 CASSLATSSWGSEQYF TGTGCCAGCAGTCTCGCTACTAGCAGCTGGGGCTCCGAGCAGTACTTC
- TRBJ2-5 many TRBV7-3 CASSSGQPTFQETQYF TGTGCCAGCAGCTCCGGACAGCCGACCTTCCAAGAGACCCAGTACTTC
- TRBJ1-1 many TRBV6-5 CASTRGLMNTEAFF TGTGCCAGCACGAGAGGTCTTATGAACACTGAAGCTTTCTTT
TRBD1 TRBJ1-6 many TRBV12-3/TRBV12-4 CASSPSGQNNSPLHF TGTGCCAGCAGTCCGTCGGGACAGAATAATTCACCCCTCCACTTT
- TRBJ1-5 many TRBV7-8 CASSSNRVQPQHF TGTGCCAGCAGCTCCAACAGGGTCCAGCCCCAGCATTTT
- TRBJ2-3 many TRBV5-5 CASSLAPWETDTQYF TGTGCCAGCAGCTTGGCGCCTTGGGAGACAGATACGCAGTATTTT
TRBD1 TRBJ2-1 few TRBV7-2 CASSLPGTGKKLF TGTGCCAGCAGCTTGCCCGGGACAGGAAAAAAGCTCTTC
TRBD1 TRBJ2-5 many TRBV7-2 CASSRDRGRRQETQYF TGTGCCAGCAGCCGGGACAGGGGGCGCCGGCAAGAGACCCAGTACTTC
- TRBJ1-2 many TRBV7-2 CASSLDGGAGKEDGYTF TGTGCCAGCAGCTTAGATGGGGGGGCAGGGAAGGAAGATGGCTACACCTTC
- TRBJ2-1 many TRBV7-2 CASSLPVLGEQFF TGTGCCAGCAGCTTACCGGTCTTGGGTGAGCAGTTCTTC
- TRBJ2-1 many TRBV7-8 CASSSPRGGTYNEQFF TGTGCCAGCAGCTCCCCCCGGGGCGGGACCTACAATGAGCAGTTCTTC
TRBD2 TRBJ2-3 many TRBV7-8 CASRGGSGSVADTQYF TGTGCCAGCAGAGGTGGCAGCGGGAGTGTCGCAGATACGCAGTATTTT
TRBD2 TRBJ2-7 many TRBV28 CASSLGWEGSYEQYF TGTGCCAGCAGTTTAGGATGGGAGGGCTCCTACGAGCAGTACTTC
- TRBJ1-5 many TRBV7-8 CASIKGEGVGALHF TGTGCCAGCATCAAGGGGGAGGGAGTCGGGGCGCTGCATTTT
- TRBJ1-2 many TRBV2 CASSGGGRDYGYTF TGTGCCAGCAGCGGAGGGGGGCGCGACTATGGCTACACCTTC
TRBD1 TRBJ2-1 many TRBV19 CASSIVGTGRDEQFF TGTGCCAGTAGTATAGTCGGGACAGGGAGGGATGAGCAGTTCTTC
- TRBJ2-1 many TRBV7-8 CASSEYRDPVYNEQFF TGTGCCAGCAGCGAGTACAGGGACCCGGTCTACAATGAGCAGTTCTTC
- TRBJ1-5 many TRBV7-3 CASSPGSLGPQHF TGTGCCAGCAGCCCGGGCTCCTTGGGGCCCCAGCATTTT
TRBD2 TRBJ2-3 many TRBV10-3 CAISEVAGGTDTQYF TGTGCCATCAGTGAGGTAGCGGGAGGCACAGATACGCAGTATTTT
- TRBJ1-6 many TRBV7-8 CASSLRVSGTMGSPLHF TGTGCCAGCAGCTTAAGAGTCTCCGGGACCATGGGTTCACCCCTCCACTTT
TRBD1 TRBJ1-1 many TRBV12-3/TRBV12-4 CASSLNTGDTEAFF TGTGCCAGCAGTTTAAATACAGGGGATACTGAAGCTTTCTTT
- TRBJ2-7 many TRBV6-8 CASTGFPTYEQYF TGTGCCAGCACAGGGTTTCCCACCTACGAGCAGTACTTC
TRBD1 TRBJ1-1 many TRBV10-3 CAIRDRPDRGAFF TGTGCCATCAGGGACAGGCCCGATAGGGGAGCTTTCTTT
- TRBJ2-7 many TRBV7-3 CASSPTGTPIYEQYF TGTGCCAGCAGCCCCACCGGGACTCCTATCTACGAGCAGTACTTC
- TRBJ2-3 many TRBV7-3 CASSPPARDTQYF TGTGCCAGCAGCCCCCCGGCCCGAGATACGCAGTATTTT
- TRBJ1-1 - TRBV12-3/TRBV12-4 CASSFGSTGAFF TGTGCCAGCAGTTTCGGTTCCACTGGAGCTTTCTTT
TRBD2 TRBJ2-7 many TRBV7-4 CASSLKAHRLAQLYF TGTGCCAGCAGCTTAAAGGCCCATAGACTAGCGCAGTTGTACTTC
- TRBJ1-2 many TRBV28 CASHPGGNYGYTF TGTGCCAGCCATCCCGGTGGGAACTATGGCTACACCTTC
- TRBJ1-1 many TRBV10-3 CAISPRKGDTEAFF TGTGCCATCAGTCCTAGGAAGGGGGACACTGAAGCTTTCTTT
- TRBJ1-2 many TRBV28 CASSLITDYGYTF TGTGCCAGCAGTTTAATCACGGACTATGGCTACACCTTC
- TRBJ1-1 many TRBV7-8 CASSFVSGQGTEAFF TGTGCCAGCAGCTTCGTGTCGGGCCAGGGCACTGAAGCTTTCTTT
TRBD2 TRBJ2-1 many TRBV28 CASDPGLAGNYNEQFF TGTGCCAGCGACCCAGGACTAGCAGGGAACTACAATGAGCAGTTCTTC
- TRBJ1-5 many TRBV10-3 CAISEGKPQPQHF TGTGCCATCAGTGAGGGGAAACCCCAGCCCCAGCATTTT
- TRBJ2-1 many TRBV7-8 CASLSSVGNEQFF TGTGCCAGCTTGTCTAGCGTGGGCAATGAGCAGTTCTTC
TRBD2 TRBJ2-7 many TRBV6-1 CASSEKAGQSSYEQYF TGTGCCAGCAGTGAGAAAGCGGGGCAGAGCTCCTACGAGCAGTACTTC
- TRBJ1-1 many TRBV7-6 CASSPGPMNTEAFF TGTGCCAGCAGCCCCGGACCGATGAACACTGAAGCTTTCTTT
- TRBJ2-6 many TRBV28 CASTSDSKSGANVLTF TGTGCCAGCACCTCGGACAGCAAATCTGGGGCCAACGTCCTGACTTTC
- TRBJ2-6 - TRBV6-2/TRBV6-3 CASSFAGANVLTF TGTGCCAGCAGTTTCGCCGGGGCCAACGTCCTGACTTTC
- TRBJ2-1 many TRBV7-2 CASSSRRDLGEQFF TGTGCCAGCAGCTCACGCCGGGACCTAGGAGAGCAGTTCTTC
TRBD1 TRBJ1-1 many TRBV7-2 CASSFTGEVAEAFF TGTGCCAGCAGCTTTACAGGGGAGGTTGCTGAAGCTTTCTTT
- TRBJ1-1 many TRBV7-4 CASRGKGTEAFF TGTGCCAGCAGGGGGAAAGGCACTGAAGCTTTCTTT